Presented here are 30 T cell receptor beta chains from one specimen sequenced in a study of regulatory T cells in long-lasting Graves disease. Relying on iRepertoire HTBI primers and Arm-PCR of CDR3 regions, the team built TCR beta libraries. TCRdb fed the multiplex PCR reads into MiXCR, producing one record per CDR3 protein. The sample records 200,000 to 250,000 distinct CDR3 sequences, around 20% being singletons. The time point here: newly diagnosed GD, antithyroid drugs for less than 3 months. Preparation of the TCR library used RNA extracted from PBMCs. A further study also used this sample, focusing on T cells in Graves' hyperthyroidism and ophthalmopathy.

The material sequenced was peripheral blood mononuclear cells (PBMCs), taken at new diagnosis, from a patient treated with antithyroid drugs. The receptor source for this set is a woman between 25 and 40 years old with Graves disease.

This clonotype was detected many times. CDR3 region: CASSIRGQETQYF. The CDR3 coding sequence is TGTGCCAGCTCTATCAGGGGACAAGAGACCCAGTACTTC. This chain links TRBV5-6 with TRBJ2-5; the D gene is possibly TRBD1 (6 bases). There are 13 residues in the CDR3. V lost 7 bases and J lost 2, with 12 bases in between. Germline loops: CDR1 SGHDT, CDR2 YYEEEE.

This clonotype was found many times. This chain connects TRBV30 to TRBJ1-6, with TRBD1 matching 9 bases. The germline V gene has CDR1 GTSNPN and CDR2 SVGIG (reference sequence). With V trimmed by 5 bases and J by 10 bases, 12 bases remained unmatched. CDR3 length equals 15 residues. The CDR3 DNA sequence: TGTGCCTGGGGACTGCCGGGACAGGGAAACTCACCCCTCCACTTT. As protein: CAWGLPGQGNSPLHF.

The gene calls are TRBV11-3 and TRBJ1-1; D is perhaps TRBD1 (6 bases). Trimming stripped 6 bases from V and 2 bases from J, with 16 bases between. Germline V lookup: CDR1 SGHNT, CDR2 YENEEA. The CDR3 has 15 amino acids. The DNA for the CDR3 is TGTGCCAGCAGTTTCCCGGGACACCTAAACACTGAAGCTTTCTTT. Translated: CASSFPGHLNTEAFF.

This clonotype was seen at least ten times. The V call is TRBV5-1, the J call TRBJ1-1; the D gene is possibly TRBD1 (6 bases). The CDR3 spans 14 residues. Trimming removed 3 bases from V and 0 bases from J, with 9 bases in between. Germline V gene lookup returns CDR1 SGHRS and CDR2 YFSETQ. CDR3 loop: CASSSGDMNTEAFF. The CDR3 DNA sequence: TGCGCCAGCAGCTCGGGGGACATGAACACTGAAGCTTTCTTT. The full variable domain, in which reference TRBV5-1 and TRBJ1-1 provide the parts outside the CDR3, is KAGVTQTPRYLIKTRGQQVTLSCSPISGHRSVSWYQQTPGQGLQFLFEYFSETQRNKGNFPGRFSGRQFSNSRSEMNVSTLELGDSALYLCASSSGDMNTEAFFGQGTRLTVV.

The CDR3 sequence: CASRPRSESNQPQHF. CDR3 sequence (DNA): TGTGCCAGCAGACCCCGTAGTGAGAGCAATCAGCCCCAGCATTTT. The V and J genes are TRBV6-1 and TRBJ1-5, with no clear D. V gave up 6 bases and J gave up 1 base, with 13 bases separating them. The CDR3 consists of 15 residues. Germline CDR1 MNHNS, CDR2 SASEGT.

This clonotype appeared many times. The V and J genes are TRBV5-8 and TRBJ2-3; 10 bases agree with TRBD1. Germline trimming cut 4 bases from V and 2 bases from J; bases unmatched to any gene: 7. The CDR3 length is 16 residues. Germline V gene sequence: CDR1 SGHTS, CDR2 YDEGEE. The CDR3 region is CASSGGQGLTTDTQYF. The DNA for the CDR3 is TGTGCCAGCAGCGGGGGACAGGGGCTTACCACAGATACGCAGTATTTT.

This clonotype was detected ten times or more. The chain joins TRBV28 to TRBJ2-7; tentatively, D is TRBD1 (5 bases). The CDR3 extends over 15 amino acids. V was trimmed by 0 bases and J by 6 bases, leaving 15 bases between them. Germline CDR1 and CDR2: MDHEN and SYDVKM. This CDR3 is CASSLWAGMSPEQYF. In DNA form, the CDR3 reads TGTGCCAGCAGTTTATGGGCAGGGATGTCGCCCGAGCAGTACTTC.

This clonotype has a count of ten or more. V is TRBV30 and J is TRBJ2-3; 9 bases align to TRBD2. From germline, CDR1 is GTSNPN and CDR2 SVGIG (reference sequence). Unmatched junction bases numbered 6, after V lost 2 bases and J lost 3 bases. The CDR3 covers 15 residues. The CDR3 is CAWSRGSGRTDTQYF. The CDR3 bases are TGTGCCTGGAGTCGGGGAAGCGGGAGGACAGATACGCAGTATTTT.

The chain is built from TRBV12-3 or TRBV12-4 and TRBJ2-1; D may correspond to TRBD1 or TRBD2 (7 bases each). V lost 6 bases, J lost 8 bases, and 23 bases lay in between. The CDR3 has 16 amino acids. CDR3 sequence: CASRISGTAGRDEQFF. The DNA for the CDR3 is TGTGCCAGCAGGATTTCCGGGACAGCGGGGAGGGATGAGCAGTTCTTC.

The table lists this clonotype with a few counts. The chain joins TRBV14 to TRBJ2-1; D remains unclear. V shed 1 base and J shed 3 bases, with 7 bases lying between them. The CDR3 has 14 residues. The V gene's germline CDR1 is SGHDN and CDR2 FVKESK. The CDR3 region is CASSQVGLYNEQFF. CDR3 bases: TGTGCCAGCAGCCAAGTTGGCCTCTACAATGAGCAGTTCTTC.

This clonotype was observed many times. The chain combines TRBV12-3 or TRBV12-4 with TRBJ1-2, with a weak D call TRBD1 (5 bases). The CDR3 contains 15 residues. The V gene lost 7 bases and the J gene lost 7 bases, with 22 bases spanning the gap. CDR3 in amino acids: CASKPIGRAGVGYTF. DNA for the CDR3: TGTGCCAGCAAGCCCATAGGCAGGGCGGGTGTTGGCTACACCTTC.

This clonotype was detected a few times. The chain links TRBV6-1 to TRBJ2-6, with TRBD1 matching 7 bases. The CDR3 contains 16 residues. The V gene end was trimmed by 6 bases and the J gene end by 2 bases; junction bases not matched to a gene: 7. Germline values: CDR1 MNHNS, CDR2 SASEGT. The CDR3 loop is CASSILTGTGANVLTF. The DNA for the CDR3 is TGTGCCAGCAGCATCCTGACAGGGACTGGGGCCAACGTCCTGACTTTC.

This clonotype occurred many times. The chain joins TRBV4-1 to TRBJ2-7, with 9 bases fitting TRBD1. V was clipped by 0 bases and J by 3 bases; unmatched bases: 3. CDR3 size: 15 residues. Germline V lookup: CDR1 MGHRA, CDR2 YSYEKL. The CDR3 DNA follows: TGCGCCAGCAGCCAAGAAGGGACAGGGAGCTACGAGCAGTACTTC. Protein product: CASSQEGTGSYEQYF.

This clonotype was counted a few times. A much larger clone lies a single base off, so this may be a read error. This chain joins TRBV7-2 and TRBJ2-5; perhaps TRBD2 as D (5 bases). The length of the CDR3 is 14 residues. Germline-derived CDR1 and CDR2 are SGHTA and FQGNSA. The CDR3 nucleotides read TGTGCCGGCAGCTTAGCGCGGGTCCAAGAGACCCAGTACTTC. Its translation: CAGSLARVQETQYF.

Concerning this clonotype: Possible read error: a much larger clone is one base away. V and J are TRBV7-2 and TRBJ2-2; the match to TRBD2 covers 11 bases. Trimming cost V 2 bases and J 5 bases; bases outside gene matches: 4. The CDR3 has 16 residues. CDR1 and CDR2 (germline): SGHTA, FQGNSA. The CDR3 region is CASSLRLAGWTGELFF. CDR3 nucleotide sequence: TGTGCCAGCAGCTTAAGACTAGCGGGGTGGACCGGGGAGCTGTTTTTT.

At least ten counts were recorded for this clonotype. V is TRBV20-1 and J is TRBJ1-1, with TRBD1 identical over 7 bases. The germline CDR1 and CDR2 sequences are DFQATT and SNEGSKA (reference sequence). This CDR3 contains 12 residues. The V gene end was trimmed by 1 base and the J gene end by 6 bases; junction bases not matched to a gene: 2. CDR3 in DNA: TGCAGTGCTAGAGTACAGGGGCCTGAAGCTTTCTTT. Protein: CSARVQGPEAFF.

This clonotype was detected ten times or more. The CDR3 spells CASSLPSGVETQYF. CDR3 nucleotides: TGTGCCAGCAGCTTGCCGTCGGGGGTAGAGACCCAGTACTTC. This chain links TRBV5-5 with TRBJ2-5, with a tentative D call TRBD2 (6 bases). Trimming took off 1 base at V and 4 bases at J, with 11 bases between the two ends. Germline-derived CDR1 and CDR2 are SGHKS and YYEKEE (reference sequence). The CDR3 totals 14 residues.

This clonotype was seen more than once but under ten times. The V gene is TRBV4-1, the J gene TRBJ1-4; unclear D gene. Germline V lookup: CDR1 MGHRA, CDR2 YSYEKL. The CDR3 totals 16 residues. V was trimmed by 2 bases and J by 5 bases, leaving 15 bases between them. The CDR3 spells CASSQPPRAGNEKLFF. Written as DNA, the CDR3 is TGCGCCAGCAGCCAACCGCCCCGCGCGGGGAATGAAAAACTGTTTTTT.

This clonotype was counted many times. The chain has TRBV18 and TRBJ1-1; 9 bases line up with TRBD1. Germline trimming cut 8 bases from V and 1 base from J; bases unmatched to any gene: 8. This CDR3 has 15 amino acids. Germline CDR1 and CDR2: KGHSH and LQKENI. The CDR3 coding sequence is TGTGCCAGCCAGCGGACAGGGGCCTCGAACACTGAAGCTTTCTTT. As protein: CASQRTGASNTEAFF.

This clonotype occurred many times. CDR3 nucleotides: TGTGCCAGCAGTGCGCGGGAGGGGTACACTGAAGCTTTCTTT. Translating gives CASSAREGYTEAFF. The V gene is TRBV6-1, the J gene TRBJ1-1; tentative D call: TRBD1 (5 bases). The CDR3 runs 14 residues. With 4 bases removed from V and 3 bases from J, the gap between germline ends came to 12 bases. Germline loops: CDR1 MNHNS, CDR2 SASEGT.

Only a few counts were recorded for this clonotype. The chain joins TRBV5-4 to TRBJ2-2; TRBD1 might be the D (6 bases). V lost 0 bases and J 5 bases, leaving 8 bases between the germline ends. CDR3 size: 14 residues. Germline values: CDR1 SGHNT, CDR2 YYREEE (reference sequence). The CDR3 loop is CASSLEQGTGELFF. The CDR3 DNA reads TGTGCCAGCAGCTTGGAGCAGGGGACCGGGGAGCTGTTTTTT. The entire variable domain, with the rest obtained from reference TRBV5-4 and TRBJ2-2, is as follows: ETGVTQSPTHLIKTRGQQVTLRCSSQSGHNTVSWYQQALGQGPQFIFQYYREEENGRGNFPPRFSGLQFPNYSSELNVNALELDDSALYLCASSLEQGTGELFFGEGSRLTVL.

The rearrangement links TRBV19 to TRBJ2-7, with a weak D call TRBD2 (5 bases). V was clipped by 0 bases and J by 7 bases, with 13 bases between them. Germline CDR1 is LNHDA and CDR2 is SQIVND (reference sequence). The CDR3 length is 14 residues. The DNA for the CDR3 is TGTGCCAGTAGTATAGAGGCCGGAGGCTTGGAGCAGTACTTC. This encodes CASSIEAGGLEQYF.

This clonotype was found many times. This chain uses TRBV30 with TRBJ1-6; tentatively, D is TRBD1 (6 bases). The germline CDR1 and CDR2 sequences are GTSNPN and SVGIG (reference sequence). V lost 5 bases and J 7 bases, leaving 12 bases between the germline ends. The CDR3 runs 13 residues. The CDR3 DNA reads TGTGCCTGGGGCGGACAGCAAAATTCACCCCTCCACTTT. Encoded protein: CAWGGQQNSPLHF.

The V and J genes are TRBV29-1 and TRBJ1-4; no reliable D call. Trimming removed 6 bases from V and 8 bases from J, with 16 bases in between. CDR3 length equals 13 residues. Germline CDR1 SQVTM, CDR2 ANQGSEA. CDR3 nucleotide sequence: TGCAGCGTCATGCTATTCGACCGCGAAAAACTGTTTTTT. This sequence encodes CSVMLFDREKLFF.

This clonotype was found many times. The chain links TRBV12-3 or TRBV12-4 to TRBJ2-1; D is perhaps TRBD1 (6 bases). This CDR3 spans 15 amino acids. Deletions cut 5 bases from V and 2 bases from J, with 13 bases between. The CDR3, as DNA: TGTGCCAGCAGTCCAGGGGTGGTGGCCTACAATGAGCAGTTCTTC. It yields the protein CASSPGVVAYNEQFF.

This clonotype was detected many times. In DNA, the CDR3 is TGTGCCAGTAGCAGAGGACAGGGGCTAGGAGAGACCCAGTACTTC. Residues: CASSRGQGLGETQYF. The chain links TRBV19 to TRBJ2-5, with TRBD1 matching 9 bases. CDR3 length: 15 amino acids. Germline V gene data show CDR1 as LNHDA and CDR2 as SQIVND (reference sequence). J lost 4 bases, V lost 6 bases, and 9 bases had no gene match.

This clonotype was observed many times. CDR3 DNA sequence: TGTGCCAGTGTGCCTCAACCGGGACAGGGGACGAAAGCTTTCTTT. The encoded protein is CASVPQPGQGTKAFF. This chain joins TRBV12-3 or TRBV12-4 and TRBJ1-1; 10 bases fit TRBD1. This CDR3 has 15 residues. With 9 bases clipped from V and 9 bases from J, the junction kept 16 bases outside the gene matches.

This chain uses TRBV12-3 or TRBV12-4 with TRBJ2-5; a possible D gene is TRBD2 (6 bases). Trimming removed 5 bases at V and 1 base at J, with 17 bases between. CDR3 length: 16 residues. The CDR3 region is CASSPGRGLPQETQYF. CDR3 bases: TGTGCCAGCAGTCCCGGGAGAGGACTTCCCCAAGAGACCCAGTACTTC.

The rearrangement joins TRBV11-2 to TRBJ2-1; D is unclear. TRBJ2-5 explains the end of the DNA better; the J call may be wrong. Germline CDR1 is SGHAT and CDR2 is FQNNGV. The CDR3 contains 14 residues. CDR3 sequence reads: CASSGTAGWETQYF. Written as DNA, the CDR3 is TGTGCCAGCAGTGGCACAGCCGGATGGGAGACCCAGTACTTC.

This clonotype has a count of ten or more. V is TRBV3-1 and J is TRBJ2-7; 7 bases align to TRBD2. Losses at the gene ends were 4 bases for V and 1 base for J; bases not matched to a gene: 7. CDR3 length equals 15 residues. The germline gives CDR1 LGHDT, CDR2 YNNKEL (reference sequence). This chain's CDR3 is CASSLRAGPSYEQYF. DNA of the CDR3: TGTGCCAGCAGCCTGCGAGCGGGGCCATCCTACGAGCAGTACTTC.